This T cell receptor beta chain was recorded in a study of T cells after yellow fever vaccination. As for the study in general: Preparation of the low-cell-number fractions used SMART-Seq v4 Ultra Low Input. Study-wide findings and caveats: When the response was secondary, it was weaker but reached its peak faster, day 5 versus 15.

Template switching with 5'RACE generated the TCR cDNA and added a universal primer site and UMIs. TCRdb reanalysed the 5' RACE reads using MiXCR and keeps one entry per CDR3 protein. The sample contains 250,000 or so distinct CDR3 sequences, 6.9% of which appear only once. There are many counts of this clonotype. Its antigen is unidentified. V was clipped by 2 bases and J by 4 bases, with 5 bases between them. CDR1 is SGHRS, CDR2 YFSETQ, per germline. The CDR3 sequence is 12 residues long. This TCR was sampled from a young man who received the YFV17D yellow fever vaccine. The sequencing here drew on CD4+ T cells sorted from PBMCs, taken 15 days after the yellow fever booster vaccination. The rearrangement links TRBV5-1 to TRBJ2-3; D unclear. CDR3 nucleotides: TGCGCCAGCAGCTTACCCTCAGATACGCAGTATTTT. Amino acid sequence: CASSLPSDTQYF.